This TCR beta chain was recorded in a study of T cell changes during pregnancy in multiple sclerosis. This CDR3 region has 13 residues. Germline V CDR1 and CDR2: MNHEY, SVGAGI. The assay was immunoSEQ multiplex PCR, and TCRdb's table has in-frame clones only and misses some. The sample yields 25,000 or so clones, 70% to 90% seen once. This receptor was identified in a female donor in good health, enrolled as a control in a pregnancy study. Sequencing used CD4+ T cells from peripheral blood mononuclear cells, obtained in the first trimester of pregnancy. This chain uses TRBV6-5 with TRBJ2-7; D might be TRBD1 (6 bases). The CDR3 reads CASQGTPSYEQYF. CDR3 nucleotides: TGTGCGTCGCAGGGGACCCCCTCCTACGAGCAGTACTTC.